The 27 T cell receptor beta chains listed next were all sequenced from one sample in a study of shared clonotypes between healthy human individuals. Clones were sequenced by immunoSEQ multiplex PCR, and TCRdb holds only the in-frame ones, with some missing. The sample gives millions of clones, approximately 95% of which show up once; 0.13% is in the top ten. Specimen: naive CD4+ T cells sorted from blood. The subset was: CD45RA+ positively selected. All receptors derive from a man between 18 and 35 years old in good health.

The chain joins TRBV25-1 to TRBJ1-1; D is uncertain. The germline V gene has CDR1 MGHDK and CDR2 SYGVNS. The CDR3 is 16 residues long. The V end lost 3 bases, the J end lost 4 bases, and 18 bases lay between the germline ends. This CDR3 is CASSDGTTLTLTEAFF. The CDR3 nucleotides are TGTGCCAGCAGTGATGGCACCACTCTTACACTCACTGAAGCTTTCTTT.

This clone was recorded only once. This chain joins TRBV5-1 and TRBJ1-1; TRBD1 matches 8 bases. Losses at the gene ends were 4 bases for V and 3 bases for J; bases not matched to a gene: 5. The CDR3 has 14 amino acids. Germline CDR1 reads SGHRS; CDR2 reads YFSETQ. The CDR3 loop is CASSPRGQDTEAFF. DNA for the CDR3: TGCGCCAGCAGCCCACGGGGACAGGACACTGAAGCTTTCTTT.

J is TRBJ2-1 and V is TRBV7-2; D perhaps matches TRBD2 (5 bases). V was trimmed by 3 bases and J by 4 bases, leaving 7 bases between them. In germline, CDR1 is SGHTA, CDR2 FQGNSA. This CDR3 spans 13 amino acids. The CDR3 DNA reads TGTGCCAGCAGCTTTTCGGGGTACAATGAGCAGTTCTTC. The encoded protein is CASSFSGYNEQFF.

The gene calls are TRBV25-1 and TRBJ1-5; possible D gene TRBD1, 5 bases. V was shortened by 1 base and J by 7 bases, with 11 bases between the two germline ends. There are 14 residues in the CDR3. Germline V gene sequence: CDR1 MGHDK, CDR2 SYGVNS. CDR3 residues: CASSEFGGRQPQHF. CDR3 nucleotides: TGTGCCAGCAGTGAATTCGGGGGTAGGCAGCCCCAGCATTTT.

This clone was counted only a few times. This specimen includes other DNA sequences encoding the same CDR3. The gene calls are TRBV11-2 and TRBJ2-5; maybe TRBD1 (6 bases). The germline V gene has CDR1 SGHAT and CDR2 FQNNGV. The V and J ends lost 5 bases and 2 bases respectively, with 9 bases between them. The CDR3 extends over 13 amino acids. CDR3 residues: CASSRDRQETQYF. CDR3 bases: TGTGCCAGCAGCCGAGACAGGCAAGAGACCCAGTACTTC.

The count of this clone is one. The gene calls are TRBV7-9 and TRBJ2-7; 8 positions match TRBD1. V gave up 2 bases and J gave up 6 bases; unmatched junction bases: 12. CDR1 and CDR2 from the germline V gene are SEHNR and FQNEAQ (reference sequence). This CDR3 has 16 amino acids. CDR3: CASSLWPVGTGTEQYF. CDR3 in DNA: TGTGCCAGCAGCTTATGGCCTGTGGGGACAGGTACCGAGCAGTACTTC.

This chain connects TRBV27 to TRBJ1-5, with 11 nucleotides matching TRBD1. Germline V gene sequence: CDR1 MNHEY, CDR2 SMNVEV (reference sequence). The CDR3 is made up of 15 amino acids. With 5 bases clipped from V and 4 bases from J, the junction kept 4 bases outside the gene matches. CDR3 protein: CASSAGTGGNQPQHF. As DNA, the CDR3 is TGTGCCAGCAGTGCAGGGACAGGGGGGAATCAGCCCCAGCATTTT.

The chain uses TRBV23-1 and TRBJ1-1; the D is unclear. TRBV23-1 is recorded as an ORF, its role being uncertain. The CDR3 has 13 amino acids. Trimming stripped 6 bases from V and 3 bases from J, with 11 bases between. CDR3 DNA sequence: TGCGCCAGCAGGGGGATTAGGGACACTGAAGCTTTCTTT. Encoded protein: CASRGIRDTEAFF.

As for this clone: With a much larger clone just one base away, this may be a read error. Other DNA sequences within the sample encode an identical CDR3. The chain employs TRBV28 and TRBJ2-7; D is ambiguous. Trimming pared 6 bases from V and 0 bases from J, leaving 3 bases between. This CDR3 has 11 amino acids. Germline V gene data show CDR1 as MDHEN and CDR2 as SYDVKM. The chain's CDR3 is CASSHSYEQYF. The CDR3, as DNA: TGTGCCAGCAGCCACTCCTACGAGCAGTACTTC.

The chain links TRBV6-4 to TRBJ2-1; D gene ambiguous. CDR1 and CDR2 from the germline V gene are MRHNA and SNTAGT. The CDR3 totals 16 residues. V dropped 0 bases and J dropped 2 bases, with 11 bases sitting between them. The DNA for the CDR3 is TGTGCCAGCAGTGACTCGTACTATCTCCCCTACAATGAGCAGTTCTTC. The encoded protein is CASSDSYYLPYNEQFF.

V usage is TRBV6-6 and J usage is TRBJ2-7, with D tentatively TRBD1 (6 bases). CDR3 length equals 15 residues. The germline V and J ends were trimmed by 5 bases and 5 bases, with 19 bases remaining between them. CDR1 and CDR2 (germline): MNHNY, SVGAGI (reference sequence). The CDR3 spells CASSRSGQILDEQYF. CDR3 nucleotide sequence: TGTGCCAGCAGTCGAAGCGGACAGATTCTCGACGAGCAGTACTTC.

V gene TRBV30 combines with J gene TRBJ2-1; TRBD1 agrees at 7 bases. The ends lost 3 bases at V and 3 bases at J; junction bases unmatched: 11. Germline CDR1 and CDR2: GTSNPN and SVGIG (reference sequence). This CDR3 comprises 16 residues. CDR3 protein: CAWSRGQAKFYNEQFF. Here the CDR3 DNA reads TGTGCCTGGAGCCGCGGACAGGCAAAATTCTACAATGAGCAGTTCTTC.

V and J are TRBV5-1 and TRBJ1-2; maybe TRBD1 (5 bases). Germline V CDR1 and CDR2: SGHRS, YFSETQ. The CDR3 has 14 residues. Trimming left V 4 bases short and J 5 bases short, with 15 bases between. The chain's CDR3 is CASSPGGVRYGYTF. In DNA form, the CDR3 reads TGCGCCAGCAGCCCCGGAGGGGTAAGGTATGGCTACACCTTC.

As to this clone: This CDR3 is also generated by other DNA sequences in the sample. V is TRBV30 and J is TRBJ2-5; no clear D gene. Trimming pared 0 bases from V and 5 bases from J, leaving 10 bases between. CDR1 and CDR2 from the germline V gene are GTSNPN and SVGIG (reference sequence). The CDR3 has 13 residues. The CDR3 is CAWSVGFRETQYF. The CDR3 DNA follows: TGTGCCTGGAGTGTTGGCTTTCGGGAGACCCAGTACTTC.

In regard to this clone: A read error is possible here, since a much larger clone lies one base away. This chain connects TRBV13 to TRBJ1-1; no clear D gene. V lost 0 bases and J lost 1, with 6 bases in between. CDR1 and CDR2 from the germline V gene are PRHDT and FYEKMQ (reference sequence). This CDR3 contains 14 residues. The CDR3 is CASSLGHPNTEAFF. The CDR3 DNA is TGTGCCAGCAGCTTAGGACACCCGAACACTGAAGCTTTCTTT.

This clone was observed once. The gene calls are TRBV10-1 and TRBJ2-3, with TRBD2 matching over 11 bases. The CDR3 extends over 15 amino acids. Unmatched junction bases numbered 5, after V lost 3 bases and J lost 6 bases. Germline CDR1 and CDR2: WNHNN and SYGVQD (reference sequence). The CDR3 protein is CASSELAGVTDTQYF. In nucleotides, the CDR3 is TGCGCCAGCAGTGAACTAGCGGGAGTAACGGATACGCAGTATTTT.

In DNA, the CDR3 is TGTGCCAGCAGTTCAGTAGGTGGTCCCCCCTATGGCTACACCTTC. Translated: CASSSVGGPPYGYTF. The J gene is TRBJ1-2, the V gene TRBV6-5; D call uncertain. Between the trimmed V and J ends, which lost 4 bases and 4 bases, there was a span of 16 bases. Germline V gene sequence: CDR1 MNHEY, CDR2 SVGAGI. The CDR3 spans 15 residues.

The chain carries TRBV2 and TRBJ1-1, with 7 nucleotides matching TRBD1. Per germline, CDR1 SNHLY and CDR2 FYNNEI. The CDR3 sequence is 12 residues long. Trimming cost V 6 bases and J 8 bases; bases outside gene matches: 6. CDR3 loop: CASRTATGEAFF. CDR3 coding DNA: TGTGCCAGCAGGACAGCGACAGGGGAAGCTTTCTTT.

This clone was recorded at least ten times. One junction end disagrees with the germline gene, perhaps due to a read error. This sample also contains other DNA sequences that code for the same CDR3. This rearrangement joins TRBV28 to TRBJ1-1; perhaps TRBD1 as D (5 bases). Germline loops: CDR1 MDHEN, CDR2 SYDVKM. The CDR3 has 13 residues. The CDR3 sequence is CASSFDLWAREKF. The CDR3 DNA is TGTGCCAGCAGTTTTGATTTGTGGGCCAGGGAAAAATTT.

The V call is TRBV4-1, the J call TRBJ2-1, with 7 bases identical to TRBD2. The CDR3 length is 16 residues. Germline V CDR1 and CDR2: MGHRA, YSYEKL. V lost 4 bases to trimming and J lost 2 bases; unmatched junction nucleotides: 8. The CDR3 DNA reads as TGCGCCAGCAGCCCCAACCACGGGGGGACCTACAATGAGCAGTTCTTC. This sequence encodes CASSPNHGGTYNEQFF.

The CDR3 DNA reads as TGTGCCAGCATCCGAGAGAGGGAGACCATCTACGAGCAGTACTTC. This codes for CASIRERETIYEQYF. This sequence joins TRBV21-1 and TRBJ2-7; the table's D call TRBD2 went unverified against the DNA. TRBV21-1 is marked as a pseudogene. CDR3 length: 15 residues.

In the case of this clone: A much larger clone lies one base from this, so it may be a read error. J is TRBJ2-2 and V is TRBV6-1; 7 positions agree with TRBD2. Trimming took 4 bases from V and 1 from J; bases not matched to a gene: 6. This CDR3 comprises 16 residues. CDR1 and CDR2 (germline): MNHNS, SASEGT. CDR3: CASSASASGNTGELFF. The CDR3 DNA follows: TGTGCCAGCAGTGCCTCGGCTAGCGGGAACACCGGGGAGCTGTTTTTT.

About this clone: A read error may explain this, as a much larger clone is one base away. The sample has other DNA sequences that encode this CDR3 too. CDR3 sequence reads: CASSPTGDYGYTF. DNA of the CDR3: TGTGCCAGCAGCCCGACAGGGGACTATGGCTACACCTTC. The chain has TRBV27 and TRBJ1-2, with TRBD1 matching 8 bases. Germline V gene lookup returns CDR1 MNHEY and CDR2 SMNVEV (reference sequence). The J segment lost 3 bases and the V segment lost 6 bases, leaving 3 bases of the junction unmatched. The CDR3 has 13 amino acids.

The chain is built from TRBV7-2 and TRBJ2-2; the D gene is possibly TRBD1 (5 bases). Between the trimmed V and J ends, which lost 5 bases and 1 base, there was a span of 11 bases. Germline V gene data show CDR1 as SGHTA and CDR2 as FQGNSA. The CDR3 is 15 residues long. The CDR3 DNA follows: TGTGCCAGCAGCACATGGGGCAGGAACACCGGGGAGCTGTTTTTT. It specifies CASSTWGRNTGELFF.

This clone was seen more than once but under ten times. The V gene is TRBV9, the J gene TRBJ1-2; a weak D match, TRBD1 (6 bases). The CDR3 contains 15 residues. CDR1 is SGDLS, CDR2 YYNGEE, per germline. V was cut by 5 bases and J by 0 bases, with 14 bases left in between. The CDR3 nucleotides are TGTGCCAGCAGTGGAACAGGGAGGGCTAACTATGGCTACACCTTC. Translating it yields CASSGTGRANYGYTF.

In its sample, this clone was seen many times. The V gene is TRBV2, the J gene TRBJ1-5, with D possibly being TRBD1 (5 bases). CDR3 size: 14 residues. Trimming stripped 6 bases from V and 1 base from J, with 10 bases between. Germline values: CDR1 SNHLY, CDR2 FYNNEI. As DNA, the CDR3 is TGTGCCAGCAGCAAACAGGAGAGCAATCAGCCCCAGCATTTT. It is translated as CASSKQESNQPQHF.

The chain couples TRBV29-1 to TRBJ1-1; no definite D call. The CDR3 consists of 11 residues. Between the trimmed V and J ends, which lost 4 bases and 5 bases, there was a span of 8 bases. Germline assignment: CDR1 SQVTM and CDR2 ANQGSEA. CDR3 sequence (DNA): TGCAGCGTTGTAACCAGGACTGAAGCTTTCTTT. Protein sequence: CSVVTRTEAFF.